These 16 T cell receptor beta chains originate from one sample sequenced in a study of T-cell reconstitution after alpha-beta-depleted transplantation in children. This sample's TCRbeta library carried unique molecular identifier barcodes. TCRdb itself ran the PCR reads through MiXCR, one entry per CDR3 protein. Among approximately 980,000 distinct CDR3 sequences listed, roughly 29% were seen once. The sequenced sample was PBMCs, mostly from graft donor cells, obtained 360 days after TCRalphabeta/CD19-depleted stem cell transplant. These receptors were collected from a boy under three years old who had a stem cell transplant for SCID, so the T cells may come from the graft donor.

This clonotype was found once. J is TRBJ2-5 and V is TRBV29-1; tentatively, D is TRBD2 (6 bases). Germline V gene lookup returns CDR1 SQVTM and CDR2 ANQGSEA. This CDR3 contains 16 residues. Deletions cut 0 bases from V and 1 base from J, with 15 bases between. CDR3: CSVEDLGGPFQETQYF. As DNA, the CDR3 is TGCAGCGTTGAAGATCTGGGGGGACCATTCCAAGAGACCCAGTACTTC.

This clonotype showed up just a few times. The gene calls are TRBV6-5 and TRBJ2-1; 15 bases are shared with TRBD2. The CDR3 runs 16 residues. In germline, CDR1 is MNHEY, CDR2 SVGAGI. The J segment lost 9 bases and the V segment lost 2 bases, leaving 5 bases of the junction unmatched. CDR3 nucleotide sequence: TGTGCCAGCAGTTACCGGACTAGCGGGGGGGCTGTTGAGCAGTTCTTC. Protein product: CASSYRTSGGAVEQFF.

This clonotype was observed a few times. This chain connects TRBV7-2 to TRBJ2-1; D possibly corresponds to TRBD2 (6 bases). The CDR3 contains 17 residues. The germline CDR1 and CDR2 sequences are SGHTA and FQGNSA. The V and J ends lost 2 bases and 0 bases respectively, with 14 bases between them. CDR3 nucleotides: TGTGCCAGCAGCTTAAGGCTAGCGAGGGACTCCTACAATGAGCAGTTCTTC. Translation: CASSLRLARDSYNEQFF.

This clonotype has just a few counts. The CDR3 coding sequence is TGCGCCAGCAGCCAAGTTAGGGGTGGGACTGAAGCTTTCTTT. It yields the protein CASSQVRGGTEAFF. The genes are TRBV4-3 and TRBJ1-1; D perhaps matches TRBD1 (5 bases). V gave up 1 base and J gave up 5 bases, with 11 bases separating them. Germline V gene lookup returns CDR1 LGHNA and CDR2 YSLEER. The CDR3 is made up of 14 amino acids.

This clonotype was detected only a few times. The V and J genes are TRBV12-3 or TRBV12-4 and TRBJ2-1; the D is unclear. V lost 6 bases to trimming and J lost 6 bases, with 21 bases between them. The CDR3 has 16 residues. The CDR3 loop reads CASSLRLEPRPNEQFF. The DNA for the CDR3 is TGTGCCAGCAGCCTCCGTTTGGAGCCCAGGCCCAATGAGCAGTTCTTC.

This clonotype was found a few times. CDR3 amino acids: CASSQGQGGSTDTQYF. The CDR3 DNA reads as TGTGCCAGCAGCCAAGGGCAGGGTGGAAGCACAGATACGCAGTATTTT. V and J are TRBV4-2 and TRBJ2-3, with TRBD1 as a possible D gene (5 bases). This CDR3 is built from 16 residues. V was pared by 1 base and J by 0 bases, with 11 bases between. Germline V gives CDR1 LGHNA, CDR2 YNFKEQ.

J is TRBJ1-3 and V is TRBV5-1; possible D gene TRBD1, 5 bases. The CDR3 has 13 residues. V lost 5 bases and J lost 4, with 10 bases in between. Germline CDR1 reads SGHRS; CDR2 reads YFSETQ. CDR3 DNA sequence: TGCGCCAGCAGTCCGGACATCGGAAACACCATATATTTT. Residues: CASSPDIGNTIYF.

The chain carries TRBV4-3 and TRBJ2-4; D is unresolved. The V and J ends lost 0 bases and 7 bases respectively, with 7 bases between them. CDR3 length: 13 amino acids. Germline V CDR1 and CDR2: LGHNA, YSLEER. CDR3 coding DNA: TGCGCCAGCAGCCAAGATAAGCCGAACATTCAGTACTTC. Protein product: CASSQDKPNIQYF.

J is TRBJ2-7 and V is TRBV10-3; possible D gene TRBD1, 6 bases. This CDR3 region has 16 residues. Trimming pared 4 bases from V and 5 bases from J, leaving 21 bases between. Germline loops: CDR1 ENHRY, CDR2 SYGVKD. The CDR3 loop is CAISGTNRVLSNEQYF. The CDR3 region has the DNA TGTGCCATCAGTGGGACCAACAGGGTCCTTAGTAACGAGCAGTACTTC.

This clonotype was seen a handful of times. The CDR3 coding sequence is TGTGCCAGTAGTATCTCAGGAGGGGGCCTCATGAACACTGAAGCTTTCTTT. It encodes CASSISGGGLMNTEAFF. This chain connects TRBV19 to TRBJ1-1, with 7 nucleotides matching TRBD1. The CDR3 sequence is 17 residues long. The trim removed 3 bases at V and 0 bases at J, leaving 10 bases unmatched. Germline lookup yields CDR1 LNHDA and CDR2 SQIVND (reference sequence).

The CDR3 sequence is CATSTTRQGFYNEQFF. Written as DNA, the CDR3 is TGTGCCACCAGCACAACCAGACAGGGGTTCTACAATGAGCAGTTCTTC. This chain connects TRBV15 to TRBJ2-1; 8 bases map to TRBD1. Trimming at V came to 4 bases and at J to 3 bases, leaving 8 bases not matched to a gene. The CDR3 covers 16 residues. Germline values: CDR1 LNHNV, CDR2 YYDKDF (reference sequence).

This clonotype showed up just a few times. This chain links TRBV4-1 with TRBJ2-5; 9 bases line up with TRBD2. The germline V gene encodes CDR1 MGHRA and CDR2 YSYEKL. The J segment lost 2 bases and the V segment lost 1 base, leaving 5 bases of the junction unmatched. There are 16 residues in the CDR3. CDR3 DNA: TGCGCCAGCAGCCAAGTGCCGACTAGCGGACAAGAGACCCAGTACTTC. Residues: CASSQVPTSGQETQYF.

In this sample, this clonotype turned up a few times. This chain connects TRBV7-2 to TRBJ2-3, with 8 positions matching TRBD2. The CDR3 consists of 15 residues. The germline gives CDR1 SGHTA, CDR2 FQGNSA. V shed 7 bases and J 3 bases; nucleotides not matched to a gene: 9. DNA for the CDR3: TGTGCCAGCACTAGGACTAGCTGGGGGACAGATACGCAGTATTTT. Amino acids: CASTRTSWGTDTQYF. Supplemented by reference TRBV7-2 and TRBJ2-3, the full variable domain reads GAGVSQSPSNKVTEKGKDVELRCDPISGHTALYWYRQSLGQGLEFLIYFQGNSAPDKSGLPSDRFSAERTGGSVSTLTIQRTQQEDSAVYLCASTRTSWGTDTQYFGPGTRLTVL.

This chain joins TRBV7-9 and TRBJ1-2; unclear D gene. The CDR3 totals 14 residues. Between the trimmed V and J ends, which lost 3 bases and 7 bases, there was a span of 15 bases. Germline CDR1 SEHNR, CDR2 FQNEAQ (reference sequence). CDR3 in amino acids: CASSFEYELGGYTF. The CDR3 DNA is TGTGCCAGCAGCTTTGAGTATGAACTGGGTGGCTACACCTTC.

This clonotype was seen a few times. This sequence joins TRBV15 and TRBJ2-7; perhaps TRBD1 as D (5 bases). V was pared by 1 base and J by 1 base, with 14 bases between. The CDR3 has 16 residues. Germline-derived CDR1 and CDR2 are LNHNV and YYDKDF (reference sequence). CDR3 sequence (DNA): TGTGCCACCAGCAGAGTCGACAGTCTACAGTCCTACGAGCAGTACTTC. Protein sequence: CATSRVDSLQSYEQYF. The full variable domain, rest sourced from reference TRBV15 and TRBJ2-7, is DAMVIQNPRYQVTQFGKPVTLSCSQTLNHNVMYWYQQKSSQAPKLLFHYYDKDFNNEADTPDNFQSRRPNTSFCFLDIRSPGLGDTAMYLCATSRVDSLQSYEQYFGPGTRLTVT.

This clonotype occurred a few times. The V call is TRBV20-1, the J call TRBJ2-2; 7 bases are shared with TRBD1. The germline V gene encodes CDR1 DFQATT and CDR2 SNEGSKA (reference sequence). This CDR3 is 16 amino acids long. J gave up 5 bases and V 0 bases, and 9 bases lay outside the gene matches. CDR3 protein: CSARDLQGVFTGELFF. Here the CDR3 DNA reads TGCAGTGCTAGAGATTTGCAGGGGGTTTTTACCGGGGAGCTGTTTTTT.